These 27 T cell receptor beta chains share one sample of origin, sequenced in a study of a mutant IDH1 vaccine in newly diagnosed glioma. No antigen has been assigned to these receptors. Sequencing used immunoSEQ multiplex PCR; TCRdb keeps in-frame clones, though not all of them. The sample yields about 54,000 clones, around 84% seen once. Described time point: week 35, safety follow-up. The study gave 300 ug of mutant IDH1 20-mer peptide per vaccine dose, with topical imiquimod. Sequencing was performed on PBMCs, taken from a glioma patient whose treatment included an IDH1 peptide vaccine. Receptors were obtained from a woman aged 18-35 years with glioma.

The gene calls are TRBV11-3 and TRBJ2-2; 10 bases are shared with TRBD1. V shed 4 bases and J 7 bases; nucleotides not matched to a gene: 3. This CDR3 is built from 14 residues. CDR1 is SGHNT and CDR2 is YENEEA in the germline V gene. The CDR3 DNA reads TGTGCCAGCAGCTGGGACAGGGGCATCGGGGAGCTGTTTTTT. Its protein is CASSWDRGIGELFF. Variable domain in full (rest from reference TRBV11-3 and TRBJ2-2): EAGVVQSPRYKIIEKKQPVAFWCNPISGHNTLYWYLQNLGQGPELLIRYENEEAVDDSQLPKDRFSAERLKGVDSTLKIQPAELGDSAVYLCASSWDRGIGELFFGEGSRLTVL.

The V and J genes are TRBV11-2 and TRBJ2-7; TRBD2 matches at 8 bases. The germline gives CDR1 SGHAT, CDR2 FQNNGV. V lost 5 bases and J lost 3; bases outside the gene matches: 12. The CDR3 runs 16 residues. The DNA for the CDR3 is TGTGCCAGCAGCCCTTTCCAGGCTAGCGGGCGCTACGAGCAGTACTTC. Amino acid sequence: CASSPFQASGRYEQYF.

This clone has only one observation. This rearrangement joins TRBV7-2 to TRBJ1-2; maybe TRBD1 (6 bases). Germline V gene lookup returns CDR1 SGHTA and CDR2 FQGNSA. The CDR3 is made up of 13 amino acids. Between the trimmed V and J ends, which lost 5 bases and 4 bases, there was a span of 11 bases. Here the CDR3 DNA reads TGTGCCAGCAGCCCGGACAGCTCCTATGGCTACACCTTC. Its translation: CASSPDSSYGYTF.

The V call is TRBV9, the J call TRBJ2-3, with 10 positions matching TRBD2. V lost 0 bases, J lost 2 bases, and 6 bases stayed unmatched. This CDR3 is built from 17 residues. CDR1 is SGDLS, CDR2 YYNGEE, per germline. The CDR3 coding sequence is TGTGCCAGCAGCGTAGCTCGTAGCGGGGGGACCACAGATACGCAGTATTTT. Its translation: CASSVARSGGTTDTQYF. Together with reference TRBV9 and TRBJ2-3, the CDR3 gives the full variable domain: DSGVTQTPKHLITATGQRVTLRCSPRSGDLSVYWYQQSLDQGLQFLIQYYNGEERAKGNILERFSAQQFPDLHSELNLSSLELGDSALYFCASSVARSGGTTDTQYFGPGTRLTVL.

V and J are TRBV19 and TRBJ1-1; D might be TRBD1 (5 bases). Germline CDR1 reads LNHDA; CDR2 reads SQIVND (reference sequence). The V end lost 6 bases, the J end lost 1 base, and 15 bases lay between the germline ends. The CDR3 covers 15 residues. CDR3 residues: CASRTSGLSNTEAFF. CDR3 DNA sequence: TGTGCCAGTAGAACCTCGGGGCTTTCGAACACTGAAGCTTTCTTT.

This rearrangement joins TRBV19 to TRBJ2-2; unclear D gene. The CDR3 consists of 14 residues. Per germline, CDR1 LNHDA and CDR2 SQIVND (reference sequence). Trimming shortened V by 5 bases and J by 6 bases, and 13 bases separated the two germline ends. The CDR3 region has the DNA TGTGCCAGTAGTCCGGTATTGGGTGCCGGGGAGCTGTTTTTT. This encodes CASSPVLGAGELFF.

The chain is built from TRBV19 and TRBJ1-2, with D perhaps matching TRBD1 (5 bases). V lost 3 bases to trimming and J lost 7 bases, with 12 bases between them. The CDR3 loop spans 13 amino acids. Germline CDR1 reads LNHDA; CDR2 reads SQIVND (reference sequence). The CDR3 nucleotides are TGTGCCAGTAGTATGCGGGCAGGGCTTGGCTACACCTTC. It is translated as CASSMRAGLGYTF. Using reference TRBV19 and TRBJ1-2 for the parts outside the CDR3, the full variable domain is DGGITQSPKYLFRKEGQNVTLSCEQNLNHDAMYWYRQDPGQGLRLIYYSQIVNDFQKGDIAEGYSVSREKKESFPLTVTSAQKNPTAFYLCASSMRAGLGYTFGSGTRLTVV.

This sequence joins TRBV7-8 and TRBJ2-1; maybe TRBD1 (6 bases). Between the trimmed V and J ends, which lost 6 bases and 3 bases, there was a span of 18 bases. Germline CDR1 is SGHVS and CDR2 is FQNEAQ. CDR3 length equals 16 residues. Here the CDR3 reads CASSPAPGHRYNEQFF. The CDR3 nucleotides read TGTGCCAGCAGTCCCGCCCCGGGACACCGCTACAATGAGCAGTTCTTC.

The chain carries TRBV5-4 and TRBJ2-2; D not resolved. CDR3 length equals 16 residues. The V end lost 3 bases, the J end lost 0 bases, and 12 bases lay between the germline ends. Germline V gene data show CDR1 as SGHNT and CDR2 as YYREEE (reference sequence). CDR3 region: CASSSGKRTNTGELFF. CDR3 coding DNA: TGTGCCAGCAGCTCGGGCAAGAGAACGAACACCGGGGAGCTGTTTTTT.

The chain combines TRBV6-1 with TRBJ2-1, with D perhaps assigned TRBD1 or TRBD2 (5 bases each). The V and J ends lost 3 bases and 7 bases respectively, with 13 bases between them. This CDR3 is 14 amino acids long. Per the germline V gene, CDR1 is MNHNS and CDR2 is SASEGT. CDR3: CASSDGAFINEQFF. CDR3 DNA sequence: TGTGCCAGCAGTGACGGGGCCTTTATAAATGAGCAGTTCTTC.

The V call is TRBV7-9, the J call TRBJ2-3; a weak D match, TRBD1 (6 bases). The CDR3 has 16 amino acids. The germline gives CDR1 SEHNR, CDR2 FQNEAQ (reference sequence). V was shortened by 5 bases and J by 0 bases, with 15 bases between the two germline ends. DNA for the CDR3: TGTGCCAGCAGCCCCGGGACACAGACTAGCACAGATACGCAGTATTTT. Its translation: CASSPGTQTSTDTQYF.

V and J are TRBV21-1 and TRBJ1-5; TRBD1 is taken as the D call from the table, unchecked against the DNA. TRBV21-1 is a pseudogene. CDR3 length: 16 residues. CDR3 in DNA: TGTGCCAGCAGGCCCAGGGAACGGTTTGAGAGACAGCCCCAGCATTTT. Translation: CASRPRERFERQPQHF.

V usage is TRBV6-4 and J usage is TRBJ2-3; TRBD1 might be the D (6 bases). The germline V and J ends were trimmed by 6 bases and 2 bases, with 15 bases remaining between them. CDR3 length: 15 residues. Germline V gene lookup returns CDR1 MRHNA and CDR2 SNTAGT. CDR3 sequence reads: CASSPGQTDTDTQYF. The CDR3 DNA reads TGTGCCAGCAGCCCTGGACAGACTGACACAGATACGCAGTATTTT.

The CDR3 loop is CASGLGSGSRNNSPLHF. Written as DNA, the CDR3 is TGTGCCAGCGGACTGGGCAGCGGCAGCCGGAATAATTCACCCCTCCACTTT. V and J are TRBV5-6 and TRBJ1-6, with no clear D. V was clipped by 7 bases and J by 5 bases, with 22 bases between them. The CDR3 runs 17 residues. Germline V gene lookup returns CDR1 SGHDT and CDR2 YYEEEE.

This chain connects TRBV4-1 to TRBJ2-1; D is ambiguous. The V end lost 2 bases, the J end lost 3 bases, and 11 bases lay between the germline ends. The CDR3 loop spans 15 amino acids. Germline CDR1 is MGHRA and CDR2 is YSYEKL. In nucleotides, the CDR3 is TGCGCCAGCAGCCAATGGGCAGGTGGCTACAATGAGCAGTTCTTC. Translation: CASSQWAGGYNEQFF.

In its sample, this clone was seen once. The J gene is TRBJ1-1, the V gene TRBV12-5; the match to TRBD1 covers 7 bases. Germline assignment: CDR1 LGHNT and CDR2 FRNRAP. This CDR3 is 16 amino acids long. The junction had 16 bases not matched to a gene; V was cut back by 5 bases and J by 7 bases. The CDR3 DNA reads TGTGCTAGTGGTCCAGGGGACAGCCACCATCCAGTTGAAGCTTTCTTT. Its protein product is CASGPGDSHHPVEAFF.

The rearrangement links TRBV7-9 to TRBJ2-2, with 9 bases lining up with TRBD1. Germline-derived CDR1 and CDR2 are SEHNR and FQNEAQ (reference sequence). This CDR3 comprises 15 residues. V lost 3 bases, J lost 4 bases, and 3 bases stayed unmatched. CDR3 sequence: CASSLGQGATGELFF. The CDR3 nucleotides are TGTGCCAGCAGCTTGGGACAGGGTGCCACCGGGGAGCTGTTTTTT.

For the CDR3, the DNA is TGTGCCAGCAGCTTAGAGGTCACCACAGATACGCAGTATTTT. Its translation is CASSLEVTTDTQYF. This chain links TRBV7-9 with TRBJ2-3; D is ambiguous. V lost 1 base to trimming and J lost 2 bases, with 7 bases between them. Germline V gene data show CDR1 as SEHNR and CDR2 as FQNEAQ (reference sequence). The length of the CDR3 is 14 residues.

This clone appeared a single time. The gene calls are TRBV19 and TRBJ2-7; TRBD1 might be the D (6 bases). The CDR3 loop spans 14 amino acids. The germline CDR1 and CDR2 sequences are LNHDA and SQIVND (reference sequence). V was shortened by 8 bases and J by 0 bases, with 14 bases between the two germline ends. In DNA form, the CDR3 reads TGTGCCAGTGCCACAGGGATCCTCTCCTACGAGCAGTACTTC. This codes for CASATGILSYEQYF.

The chain couples TRBV2 to TRBJ2-7; D is undetermined. CDR3 size: 14 residues. CDR1 and CDR2 (germline): SNHLY, FYNNEI. Trimming took 2 bases from V and 5 from J, leaving 13 bases between them. CDR3 DNA sequence: TGTGCCAGCAGTGAAAGGGTTATGGAAAACGAGCAGTACTTC. It codes for CASSERVMENEQYF.

J is TRBJ2-7 and V is TRBV11-3, with TRBD2 identical over 12 bases. In germline, CDR1 is SGHNT, CDR2 YENEEA. V was clipped by 1 base and J by 5 bases; unmatched bases: 18. CDR3 length: 20 residues. The CDR3 coding sequence is TGTGCCAGCAGCTTAGCCCGGGCCCCTTTACTAGCGGGAGGTGACCACGAGCAGTACTTC. This codes for CASSLARAPLLAGGDHEQYF. Full variable domain (outside the CDR3, taken from reference TRBV11-3 and TRBJ2-7): EAGVVQSPRYKIIEKKQPVAFWCNPISGHNTLYWYLQNLGQGPELLIRYENEEAVDDSQLPKDRFSAERLKGVDSTLKIQPAELGDSAVYLCASSLARAPLLAGGDHEQYFGPGTRLTVT.

The CDR3 region is CASSVTSGGSYEQYF. The CDR3 bases are TGCGCCAGCAGCGTCACTAGCGGGGGGTCCTACGAGCAGTACTTC. The chain couples TRBV5-1 to TRBJ2-7, with 12 bases identical to TRBD2. V shed 4 bases, J shed 1 base, and the junction held 3 bases outside the gene matches. The CDR3 loop spans 15 amino acids. Germline CDR1 is SGHRS and CDR2 is YFSETQ. The variable domain in full, completed from reference TRBV5-1 and TRBJ2-7, reads KAGVTQTPRYLIKTRGQQVTLSCSPISGHRSVSWYQQTPGQGLQFLFEYFSETQRNKGNFPGRFSGRQFSNSRSEMNVSTLELGDSALYLCASSVTSGGSYEQYFGPGTRLTVT.

CDR3 in DNA: TGTGCCAGCAGTTACTCGTCTGTGGACATTCAGTACTTC. Translating it yields CASSYSSVDIQYF. The chain couples TRBV6-5 to TRBJ2-4; no definite D call. V was clipped by 0 bases and J by 8 bases, with 8 bases between them. Germline-derived CDR1 and CDR2 are MNHEY and SVGAGI. This CDR3 contains 13 residues.

This sequence joins TRBV9 and TRBJ2-5; 9 bases fit TRBD2. The V gene end was trimmed by 3 bases and the J gene end by 0 bases; junction bases not matched to a gene: 9. The CDR3 covers 17 residues. CDR1 SGDLS and CDR2 YYNGEE come from the germline V gene. The chain's CDR3 is CASSAHGTSQYQETQYF. In DNA, the CDR3 is TGTGCCAGCAGCGCCCACGGGACTAGCCAGTACCAAGAGACCCAGTACTTC.

By sample fraction, this clone is medium-sized (0.01 to 0.1%). The chain employs TRBV25-1 and TRBJ1-1, with D maybe TRBD1 (5 bases). Germline V lookup: CDR1 MGHDK, CDR2 SYGVNS. This CDR3 contains 14 residues. Trimming shortened V by 2 bases and J by 8 bases, and 15 bases separated the two germline ends. The CDR3 region is CASSEATVPSEAFF. The CDR3 DNA is TGTGCCAGCAGTGAAGCGACAGTCCCATCGGAAGCTTTCTTT.

The V call is TRBV4-3, the J call TRBJ2-7; TRBD2 agrees at 7 bases. Trimming cost V 4 bases and J 6 bases; bases outside gene matches: 9. The germline gives CDR1 LGHNA, CDR2 YSLEER. The CDR3 runs 14 residues. CDR3 sequence: CASSRLLASGEQYF. Here the CDR3 DNA reads TGCGCCAGCAGCCGCTTACTAGCGTCAGGCGAGCAGTACTTC.

The chain has TRBV5-5 and TRBJ1-6; D gene unclear. The V and J ends lost 0 bases and 4 bases respectively, with 8 bases between them. The CDR3 loop spans 15 amino acids. CDR1 and CDR2 (germline): SGHKS, YYEKEE (reference sequence). The DNA of the CDR3 is TGTGCCAGCAGCTTGGCTCTAGAATATAATTCACCCCTCCACTTT. This sequence encodes CASSLALEYNSPLHF.